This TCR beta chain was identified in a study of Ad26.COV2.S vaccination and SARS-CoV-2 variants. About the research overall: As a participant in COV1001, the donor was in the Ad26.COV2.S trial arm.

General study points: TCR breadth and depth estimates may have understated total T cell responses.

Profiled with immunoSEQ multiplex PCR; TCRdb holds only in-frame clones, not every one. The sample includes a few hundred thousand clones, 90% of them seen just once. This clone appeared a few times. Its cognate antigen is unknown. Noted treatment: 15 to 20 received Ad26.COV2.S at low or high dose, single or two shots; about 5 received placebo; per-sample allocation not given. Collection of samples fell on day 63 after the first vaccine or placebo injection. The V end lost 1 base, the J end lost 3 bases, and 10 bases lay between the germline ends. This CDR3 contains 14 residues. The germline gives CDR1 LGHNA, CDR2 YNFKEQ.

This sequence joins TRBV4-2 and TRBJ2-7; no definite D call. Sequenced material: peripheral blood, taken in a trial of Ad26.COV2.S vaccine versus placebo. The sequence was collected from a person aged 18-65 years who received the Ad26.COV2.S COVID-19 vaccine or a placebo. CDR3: CASSQARTSYEQYF. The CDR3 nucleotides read TGTGCCAGCAGCCAAGCGCGGACCAGCTACGAGCAGTACTTC.